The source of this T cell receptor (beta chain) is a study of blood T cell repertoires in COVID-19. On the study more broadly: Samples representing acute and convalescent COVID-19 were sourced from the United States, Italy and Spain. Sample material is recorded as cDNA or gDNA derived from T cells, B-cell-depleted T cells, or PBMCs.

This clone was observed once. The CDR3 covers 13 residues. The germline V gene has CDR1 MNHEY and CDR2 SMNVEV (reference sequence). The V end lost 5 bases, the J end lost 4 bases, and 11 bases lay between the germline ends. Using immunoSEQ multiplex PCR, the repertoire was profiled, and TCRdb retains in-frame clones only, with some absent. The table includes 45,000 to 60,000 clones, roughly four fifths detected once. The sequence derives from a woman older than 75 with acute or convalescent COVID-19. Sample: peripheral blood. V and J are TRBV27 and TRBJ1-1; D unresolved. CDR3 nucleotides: TGTGCCAGCAGTCCCGACGGGATCACTGAAGCTTTCTTT. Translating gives CASSPDGITEAFF.